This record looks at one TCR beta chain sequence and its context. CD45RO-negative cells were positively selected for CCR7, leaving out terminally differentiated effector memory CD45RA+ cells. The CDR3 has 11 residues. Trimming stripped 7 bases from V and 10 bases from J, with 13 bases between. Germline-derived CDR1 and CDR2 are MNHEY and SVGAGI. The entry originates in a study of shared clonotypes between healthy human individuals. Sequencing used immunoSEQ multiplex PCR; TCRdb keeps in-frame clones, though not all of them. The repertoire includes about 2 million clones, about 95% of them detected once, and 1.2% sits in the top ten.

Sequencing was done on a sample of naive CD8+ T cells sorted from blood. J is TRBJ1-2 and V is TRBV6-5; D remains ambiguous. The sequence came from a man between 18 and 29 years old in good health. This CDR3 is CASIDEAVYTF. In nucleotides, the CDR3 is TGTGCCAGCATAGACGAAGCGGTCTACACCTTC.